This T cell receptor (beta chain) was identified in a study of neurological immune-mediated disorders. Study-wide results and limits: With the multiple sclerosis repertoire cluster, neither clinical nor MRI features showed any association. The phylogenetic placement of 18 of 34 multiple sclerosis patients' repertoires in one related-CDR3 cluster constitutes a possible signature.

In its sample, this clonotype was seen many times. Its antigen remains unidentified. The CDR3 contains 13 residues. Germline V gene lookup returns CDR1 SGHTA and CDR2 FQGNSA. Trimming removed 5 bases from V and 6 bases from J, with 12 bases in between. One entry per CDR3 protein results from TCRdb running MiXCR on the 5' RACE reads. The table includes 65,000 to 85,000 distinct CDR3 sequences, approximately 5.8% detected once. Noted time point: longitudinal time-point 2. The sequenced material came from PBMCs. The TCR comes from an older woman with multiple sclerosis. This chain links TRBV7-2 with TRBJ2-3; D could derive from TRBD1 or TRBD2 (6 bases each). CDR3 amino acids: CASSRGLGDTQYF. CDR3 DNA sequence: TGTGCCAGCAGCCGGGGGCTAGGGGATACGCAGTATTTT. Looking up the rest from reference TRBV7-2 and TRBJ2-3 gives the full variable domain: GAGVSQSPSNKVTEKGKDVELRCDPISGHTALYWYRQSLGQGLEFLIYFQGNSAPDKSGLPSDRFSAERTGGSVSTLTIQRTQQEDSAVYLCASSRGLGDTQYFGPGTRLTVL.